This T cell receptor beta chain was documented in a study of cytomegalovirus exposure and HLA in healthy donors. Study as a whole: A subsequent analysis stated that the 100 to 150 validation repertoires were run on the same platform as the approximately 710 first-cohort repertoires. Study-wide findings and caveats: A list of about 180 TCR beta chains associated with cytomegalovirus was given.

Profiling relied on immunoSEQ multiplex PCR, and the TCRdb table lists in-frame clones only, not all of them. Among approximately 170,000 clones listed, 85% were seen once. As concerns this clone: No antigen is known for it.

The sequence was collected from a man aged 18 to 29 in good health and CMV-seropositive. Sequencing was carried out using PBMCs.

CDR3 DNA: TGTGCCTGGAGTGTACAGTTATATGGCTACACCTTC. Translating it yields CAWSVQLYGYTF. J is TRBJ1-2 and V is TRBV30; no firm D call. Germline values: CDR1 GTSNPN, CDR2 SVGIG (reference sequence). V was trimmed by 0 bases and J by 5 bases, leaving 7 bases between them. CDR3 length: 12 amino acids. The complete variable domain, with remaining parts taken from reference TRBV30 and TRBJ1-2, reads SQTIHQWPATLVQPVGSPLSLECTVEGTSNPNLYWYRQAAGRGLQLLFYSVGIGQISSEVPQNLSASRPQDRQFILSSKKLLLSDSGFYLCAWSVQLYGYTFGSGTRLTVV.